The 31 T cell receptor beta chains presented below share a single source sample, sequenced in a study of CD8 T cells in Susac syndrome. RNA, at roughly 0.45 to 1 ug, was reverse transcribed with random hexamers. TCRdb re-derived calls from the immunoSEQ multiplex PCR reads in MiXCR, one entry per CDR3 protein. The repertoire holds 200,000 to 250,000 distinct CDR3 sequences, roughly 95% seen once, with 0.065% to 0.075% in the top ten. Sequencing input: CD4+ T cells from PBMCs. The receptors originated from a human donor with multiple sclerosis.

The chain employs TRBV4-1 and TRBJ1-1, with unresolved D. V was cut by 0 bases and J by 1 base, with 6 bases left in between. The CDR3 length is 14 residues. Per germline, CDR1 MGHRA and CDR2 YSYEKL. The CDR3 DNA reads TGCGCCAGCAGCCAAGAGGTAGCGAACACTGAAGCTTTCTTT. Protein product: CASSQEVANTEAFF.

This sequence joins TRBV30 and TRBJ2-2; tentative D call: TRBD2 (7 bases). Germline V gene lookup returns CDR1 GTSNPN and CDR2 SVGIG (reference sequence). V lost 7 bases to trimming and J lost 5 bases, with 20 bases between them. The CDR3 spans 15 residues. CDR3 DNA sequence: TGTGCCTCCCGCGGGGGCTGGAGATGGACCGGGGAGCTGTTTTTT. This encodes CASRGGWRWTGELFF.

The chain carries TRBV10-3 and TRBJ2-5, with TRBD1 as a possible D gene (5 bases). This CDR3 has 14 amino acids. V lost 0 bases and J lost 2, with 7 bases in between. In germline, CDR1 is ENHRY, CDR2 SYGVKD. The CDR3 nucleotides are TGTGCCATCAGTGAGTCGGGGCAGCAAGAGACCCAGTACTTC. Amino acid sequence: CAISESGQQETQYF.

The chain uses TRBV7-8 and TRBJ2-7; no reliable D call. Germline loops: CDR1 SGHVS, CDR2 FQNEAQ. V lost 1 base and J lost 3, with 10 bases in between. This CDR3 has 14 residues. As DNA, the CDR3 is TGTGCCAGCAGCTTAGAACAGTTTTTCTACGAGCAGTACTTC. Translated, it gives CASSLEQFFYEQYF.

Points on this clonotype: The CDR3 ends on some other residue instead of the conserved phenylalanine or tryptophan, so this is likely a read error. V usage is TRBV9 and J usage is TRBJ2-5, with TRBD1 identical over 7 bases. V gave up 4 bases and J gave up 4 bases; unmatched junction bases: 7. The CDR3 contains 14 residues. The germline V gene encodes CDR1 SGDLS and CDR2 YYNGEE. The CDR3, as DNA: TGTGCCAGCAGCACTCGACAGGGAGCAGAGACCCAGTACTCC. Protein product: CASSTRQGAETQYS.

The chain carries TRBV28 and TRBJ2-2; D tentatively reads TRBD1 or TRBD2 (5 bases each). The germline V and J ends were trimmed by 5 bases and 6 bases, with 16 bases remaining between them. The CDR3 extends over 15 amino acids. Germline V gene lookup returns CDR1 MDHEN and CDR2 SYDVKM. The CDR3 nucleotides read TGTGCCAGCAGTACAGACCCGGGACCCCCCGGGGAGCTGTTTTTT. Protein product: CASSTDPGPPGELFF.

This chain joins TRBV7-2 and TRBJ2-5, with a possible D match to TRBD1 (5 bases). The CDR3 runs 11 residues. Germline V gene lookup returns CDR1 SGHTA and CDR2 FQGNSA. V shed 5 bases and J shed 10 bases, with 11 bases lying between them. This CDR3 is CASSPRQIQYF. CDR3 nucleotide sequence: TGTGCCAGCAGCCCTAGACAGATCCAGTACTTC.

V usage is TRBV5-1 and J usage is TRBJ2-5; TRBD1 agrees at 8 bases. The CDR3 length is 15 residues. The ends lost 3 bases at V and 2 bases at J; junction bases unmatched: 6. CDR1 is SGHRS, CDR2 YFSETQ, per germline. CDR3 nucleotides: TGCGCCAGCAGCTACCGACAGGGGCGGCAAGAGACCCAGTACTTC. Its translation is CASSYRQGRQETQYF. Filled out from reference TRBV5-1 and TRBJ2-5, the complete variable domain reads KAGVTQTPRYLIKTRGQQVTLSCSPISGHRSVSWYQQTPGQGLQFLFEYFSETQRNKGNFPGRFSGRQFSNSRSEMNVSTLELGDSALYLCASSYRQGRQETQYFGPGTRLLVL.

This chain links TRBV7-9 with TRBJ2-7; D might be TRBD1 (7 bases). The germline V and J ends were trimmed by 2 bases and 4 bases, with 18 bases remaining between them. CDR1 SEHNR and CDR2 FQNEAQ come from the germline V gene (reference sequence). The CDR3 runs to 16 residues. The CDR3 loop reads CASSLPRQGLAYEQYV. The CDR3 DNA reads TGTGCCAGCAGCTTACCCCGACAGGGACTGGCATACGAGCAGTACGTC.

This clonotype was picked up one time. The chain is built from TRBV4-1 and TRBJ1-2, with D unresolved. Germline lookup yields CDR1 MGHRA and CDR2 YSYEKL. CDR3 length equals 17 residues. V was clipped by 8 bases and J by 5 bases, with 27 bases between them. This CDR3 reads CASRSRPVTVEPYGYTF. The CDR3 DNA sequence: TGCGCCAGCCGATCCAGACCTGTCACAGTCGAACCTTATGGCTACACCTTC.

CDR3 coding DNA: TGTGCCACCAGTGAACGGACTAGCGGGCTGAGCTCCTACAATGAGCAGTTCTTC. As protein: CATSERTSGLSSYNEQFF. The chain combines TRBV24-1 with TRBJ2-1, with TRBD2 matching over 11 bases. The CDR3 has 18 residues. The trim removed 4 bases at V and 0 bases at J, leaving 7 bases unmatched. Germline V lookup: CDR1 KGHDR, CDR2 SFDVKD.

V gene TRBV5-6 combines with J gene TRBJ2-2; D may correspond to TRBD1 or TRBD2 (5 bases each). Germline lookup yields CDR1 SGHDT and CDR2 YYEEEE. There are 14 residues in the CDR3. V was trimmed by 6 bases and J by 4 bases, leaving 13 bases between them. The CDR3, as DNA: TGTGCCAGCATCGGACTCGGGGCCACCGGGGAGCTGTTTTTT. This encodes CASIGLGATGELFF.

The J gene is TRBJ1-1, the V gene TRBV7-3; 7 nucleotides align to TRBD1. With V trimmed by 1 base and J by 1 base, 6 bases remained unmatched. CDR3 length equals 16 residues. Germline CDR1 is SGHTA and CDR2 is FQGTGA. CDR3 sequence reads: CASSLNTGATNTEAFF. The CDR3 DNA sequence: TGTGCCAGCAGCTTAAACACAGGGGCTACGAACACTGAAGCTTTCTTT.

DNA of the CDR3: TGTGCCAGTATTAAGGGGGGTTCAGGCAATGAGCAGTTCTTC. Its translation: CASIKGGSGNEQFF. The chain employs TRBV19 and TRBJ2-1, with D perhaps TRBD1 or TRBD2 (6 bases each). Per germline, CDR1 LNHDA and CDR2 SQIVND (reference sequence). V lost 7 bases to trimming and J lost 6 bases, with 16 bases between them. The CDR3 covers 14 residues.

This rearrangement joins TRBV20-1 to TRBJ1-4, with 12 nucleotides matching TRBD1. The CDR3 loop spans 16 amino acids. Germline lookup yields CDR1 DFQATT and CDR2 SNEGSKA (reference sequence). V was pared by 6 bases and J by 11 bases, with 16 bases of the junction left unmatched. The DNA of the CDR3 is TGCAGTGCCCCCCTGGCGGGACAGGGGGCGAGAGGGAAACTGTTTTTT. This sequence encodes CSAPLAGQGARGKLFF.

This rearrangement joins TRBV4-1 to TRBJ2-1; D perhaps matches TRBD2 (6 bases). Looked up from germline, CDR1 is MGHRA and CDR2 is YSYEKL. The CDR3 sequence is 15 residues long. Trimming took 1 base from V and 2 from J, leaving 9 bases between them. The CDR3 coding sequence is TGCGCCAGCAGCCAAGCGGGAGACCCCTACAATGAGCAGTTCTTC. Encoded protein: CASSQAGDPYNEQFF.

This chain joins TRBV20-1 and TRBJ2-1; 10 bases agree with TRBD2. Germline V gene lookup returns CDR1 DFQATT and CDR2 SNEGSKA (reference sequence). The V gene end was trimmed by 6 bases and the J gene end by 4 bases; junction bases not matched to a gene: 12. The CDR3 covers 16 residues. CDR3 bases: TGCAGTGCCACACCCCTAGCGGGGGCTTTTTACAATGAGCAGTTCTTC. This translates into CSATPLAGAFYNEQFF.

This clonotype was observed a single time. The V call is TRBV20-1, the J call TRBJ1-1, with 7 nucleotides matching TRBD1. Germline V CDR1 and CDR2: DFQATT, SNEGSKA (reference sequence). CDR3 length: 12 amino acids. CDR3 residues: CGHGTVYDKAFF. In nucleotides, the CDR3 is TGCGGACACGGGACAGTCTATGATAAAGCTTTCTTT.

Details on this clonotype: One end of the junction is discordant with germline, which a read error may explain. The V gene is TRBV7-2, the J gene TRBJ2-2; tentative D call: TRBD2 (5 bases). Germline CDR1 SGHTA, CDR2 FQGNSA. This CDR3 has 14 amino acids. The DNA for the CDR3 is TGTGCCAGCAGCCCACGAGGAGACACCGGGGAGCTGTTCTTT. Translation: CASSPRGDTGELFF.

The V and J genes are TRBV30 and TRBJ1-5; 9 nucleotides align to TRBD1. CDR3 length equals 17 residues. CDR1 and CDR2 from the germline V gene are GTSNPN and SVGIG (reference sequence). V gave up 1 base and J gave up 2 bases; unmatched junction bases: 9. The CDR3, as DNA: TGTGCCTGGAGTGGCCTCGGGACAGGGTTTCGCAATCAGCCCCAGCATTTT. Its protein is CAWSGLGTGFRNQPQHF.

CDR3 protein: CASSPDRAWNTGELFF. The CDR3 nucleotides read TGTGCCAGCAGCCCGGACAGGGCCTGGAACACCGGGGAGCTGTTTTTT. The rearrangement links TRBV3-1 to TRBJ2-2, with 8 bases matching TRBD1. J gave up 1 base and V 4 bases, and 5 bases lay outside the gene matches. This CDR3 region has 16 residues. CDR1 is LGHDT and CDR2 is YNNKEL in the germline V gene (reference sequence).

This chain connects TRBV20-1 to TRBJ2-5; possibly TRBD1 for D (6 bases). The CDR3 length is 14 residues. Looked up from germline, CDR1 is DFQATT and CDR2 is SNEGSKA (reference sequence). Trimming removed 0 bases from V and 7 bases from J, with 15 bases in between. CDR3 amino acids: CSARDPRSGATQYF. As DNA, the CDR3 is TGCAGTGCTAGAGATCCCAGGTCAGGGGCGACCCAGTACTTC.

CDR3 residues: CASSPPTNFGQYF. The CDR3 region has the DNA TGTGCCAGCTCACCACCTACTAATTTCGGGCAGTACTTC. V gene TRBV18 combines with J gene TRBJ2-7; D gene uncertain. The germline V and J ends were trimmed by 0 bases and 9 bases, with 12 bases remaining between them. This CDR3 spans 13 amino acids. Germline values: CDR1 KGHSH, CDR2 LQKENI.

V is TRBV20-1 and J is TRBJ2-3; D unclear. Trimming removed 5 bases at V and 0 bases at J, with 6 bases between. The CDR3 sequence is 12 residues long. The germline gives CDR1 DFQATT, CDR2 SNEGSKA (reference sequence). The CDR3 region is CSALPSTDTQYF. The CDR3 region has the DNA TGCAGTGCTCTACCTAGCACAGATACGCAGTATTTT.

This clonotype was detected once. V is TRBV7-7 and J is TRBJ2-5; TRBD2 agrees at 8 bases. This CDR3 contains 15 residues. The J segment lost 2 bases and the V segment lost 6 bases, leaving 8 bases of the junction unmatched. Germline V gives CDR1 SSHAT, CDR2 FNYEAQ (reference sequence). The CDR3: CASSVQPGGQETQYF. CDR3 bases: TGTGCCAGCAGTGTCCAACCGGGGGGGCAAGAGACCCAGTACTTC.

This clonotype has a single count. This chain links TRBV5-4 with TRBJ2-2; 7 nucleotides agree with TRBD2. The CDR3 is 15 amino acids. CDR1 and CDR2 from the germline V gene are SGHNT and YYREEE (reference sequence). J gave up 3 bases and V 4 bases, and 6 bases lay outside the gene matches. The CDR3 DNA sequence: TGTGCCAGCAGCCCGGGGGGAAGGGACACCGGGGAGCTGTTTTTT. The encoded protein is CASSPGGRDTGELFF.

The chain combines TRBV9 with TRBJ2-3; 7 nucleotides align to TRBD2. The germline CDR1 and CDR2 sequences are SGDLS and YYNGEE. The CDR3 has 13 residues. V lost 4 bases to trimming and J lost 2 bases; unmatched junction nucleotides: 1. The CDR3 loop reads CASSLAATDTQYF. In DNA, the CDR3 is TGTGCCAGCAGCCTAGCGGCCACAGATACGCAGTATTTT.

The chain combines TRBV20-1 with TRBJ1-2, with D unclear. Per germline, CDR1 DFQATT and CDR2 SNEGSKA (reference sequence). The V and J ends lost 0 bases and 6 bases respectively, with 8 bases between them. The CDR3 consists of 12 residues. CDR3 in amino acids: CSARDGPNGYTF. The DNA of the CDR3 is TGCAGTGCTAGAGATGGACCCAATGGCTACACCTTC.

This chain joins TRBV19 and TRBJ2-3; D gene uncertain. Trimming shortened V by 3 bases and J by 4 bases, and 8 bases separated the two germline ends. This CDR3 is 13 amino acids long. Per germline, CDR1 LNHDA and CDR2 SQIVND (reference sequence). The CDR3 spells CASSMGLPDTQYF. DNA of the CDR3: TGTGCCAGTAGTATGGGTCTTCCAGATACGCAGTATTTT.

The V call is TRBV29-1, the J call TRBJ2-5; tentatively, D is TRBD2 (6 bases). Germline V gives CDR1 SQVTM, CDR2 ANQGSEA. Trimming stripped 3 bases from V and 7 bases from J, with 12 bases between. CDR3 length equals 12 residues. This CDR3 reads CSVDWARGTQYF. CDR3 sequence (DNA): TGCAGCGTTGATTGGGCGCGGGGGACCCAGTACTTC.

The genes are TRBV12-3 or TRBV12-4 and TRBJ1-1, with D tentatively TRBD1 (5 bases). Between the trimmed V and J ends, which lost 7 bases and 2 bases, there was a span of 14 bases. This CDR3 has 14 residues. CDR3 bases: TGTGCCAGCACCCACAGGAGGTTAAACACTGAAGCTTTCTTT. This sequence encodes CASTHRRLNTEAFF.